These 19 T cell receptor beta chains originate from one sample sequenced in a study of long-term antiretroviral therapy in people with HIV. They ran version v3.0 of the immunoSEQ assay at survey level. Using immunoSEQ multiplex PCR, the repertoire was profiled, and TCRdb retains in-frame clones only, with some absent. The sample holds 25,000 to 30,000 clones, approximately 90% seen once. The source material was unsorted PBMCs, sampled 3.2 years before starting antiretroviral therapy. Receptor source: a man in his fifties or sixties with HIV.

The chain couples TRBV18 to TRBJ2-5; D not certain. Germline assignment: CDR1 KGHSH and CDR2 LQKENI. This CDR3 is 14 amino acids long. Trimming shortened V by 3 bases and J by 2 bases, and 10 bases separated the two germline ends. The CDR3 nucleotides are TGTGCCAGCTCACCGAGGACCATACAAGAGACCCAGTACTTC. This gives the protein CASSPRTIQETQYF.

This chain uses TRBV28 with TRBJ1-2; possible D gene TRBD1, 6 bases. Trimming pared 1 base from V and 5 bases from J, leaving 11 bases between. Germline-derived CDR1 and CDR2 are MDHEN and SYDVKM. The CDR3 length is 14 residues. CDR3 region: CASSLLQGQYGYTF. CDR3 DNA: TGTGCCAGCAGTTTATTGCAGGGACAATATGGCTACACCTTC.

The V gene is TRBV29-1, the J gene TRBJ2-7; 9 bases are a match to TRBD1. Germline CDR1 reads SQVTM; CDR2 reads ANQGSEA. This CDR3 region has 18 residues. V dropped 6 bases and J dropped 3; count of bases not matched to a gene: 21. Written as DNA, the CDR3 is TGCAGCGTACCCCCATACAACAGGGGGCAAGGTGTTAGCTACGAGCAGTACTTC. Protein: CSVPPYNRGQGVSYEQYF.

The chain has TRBV5-1 and TRBJ2-7; D gene unclear. V lost 10 bases to trimming and J lost 3 bases, with 14 bases between them. Germline V gene sequence: CDR1 SGHRS, CDR2 YFSETQ. The CDR3 is made up of 12 amino acids. The CDR3 loop is CAVKREGYEQYF. The CDR3 DNA follows: TGCGCCGTCAAAAGGGAAGGCTACGAGCAGTACTTC.

The rearrangement joins TRBV25-1 to TRBJ1-2; 10 nucleotides align to TRBD1. The CDR3 is 16 amino acids. Germline V lookup: CDR1 MGHDK, CDR2 SYGVNS. J was trimmed by 4 bases and V by 3 bases; bases with no gene match: 8. CDR3 bases: TGTGCCAGCAGTGACCCTCAGACAGGGGGCGTCTATGGCTACACCTTC. Translating gives CASSDPQTGGVYGYTF.

This chain links TRBV5-1 with TRBJ2-7; no clear D gene. Germline V gives CDR1 SGHRS, CDR2 YFSETQ. The CDR3 covers 16 residues. Trimming removed 4 bases at V and 5 bases at J, with 22 bases between. The CDR3 region has the DNA TGCGCCAGCAGCCCGGCCATGAGCAGGCCTTTGGACGAGCAGTACTTC. It encodes CASSPAMSRPLDEQYF.

This chain links TRBV4-1 with TRBJ1-5; the D gene is possibly TRBD1 (6 bases). Germline-derived CDR1 and CDR2 are MGHRA and YSYEKL. Trimming left V 0 bases short and J 5 bases short, with 8 bases between. The CDR3 length is 14 residues. The CDR3 nucleotides are TGCGCCAGCAGCCAAGACAAGGGGGATCAGCCCCAGCATTTT. Translating gives CASSQDKGDQPQHF.

This chain joins TRBV7-9 and TRBJ1-5; D not certain. V lost 3 bases to trimming and J lost 4 bases, with 10 bases between them. The length of the CDR3 is 14 residues. The germline V gene has CDR1 SEHNR and CDR2 FQNEAQ (reference sequence). This CDR3 is CASSFNAGNQPQHF. The CDR3 DNA is TGTGCCAGCAGCTTTAATGCGGGAAATCAGCCCCAGCATTTT.

The chain joins TRBV19 to TRBJ1-4, with D perhaps matching TRBD1 (5 bases). Trimming shortened V by 5 bases and J by 7 bases, and 14 bases separated the two germline ends. This CDR3 contains 14 residues. Germline assignment: CDR1 LNHDA and CDR2 SQIVND (reference sequence). The CDR3 is CASSPPGIVEKLFF. The DNA of the CDR3 is TGTGCCAGTAGTCCCCCAGGGATAGTTGAAAAACTGTTTTTT.

V gene TRBV27 combines with J gene TRBJ1-2, with 7 bases aligning to TRBD1. The CDR3 is 15 amino acids. V lost 5 bases, J lost 4 bases, and 10 bases stayed unmatched. Per the germline V gene, CDR1 is MNHEY and CDR2 is SMNVEV (reference sequence). CDR3 in DNA: TGTGCCAGCAGTCGCAAGGGGGCGGATAGCTATGGCTACACCTTC. Its protein product is CASSRKGADSYGYTF.

To note about this clone: The junction departs from germline at one end; a sequencing error may be responsible. This chain links TRBV11-2 with TRBJ2-2; 10 bases align to TRBD2. The CDR3 runs to 17 residues. CDR1 and CDR2 (germline): SGHAT, FQNNGV. The CDR3 region is CASSLGGLAANTGELFF. CDR3 nucleotides: TGTGCCAGCAGTTTAGGCGGACTAGCGGCCAACACCGGGGAGCTGTTTTTT.

The chain recombines TRBV7-3 with TRBJ1-1, with a possible D match to TRBD1 (5 bases). This CDR3 has 17 residues. V lost 2 bases and J 4 bases, leaving 20 bases between the germline ends. Germline CDR1 reads SGHTA; CDR2 reads FQGTGA. The CDR3 region is CASSLYGWGREGTEAFF. DNA for the CDR3: TGTGCCAGCAGCTTATACGGGTGGGGCAGGGAAGGCACTGAAGCTTTCTTT.

The gene calls are TRBV7-9 and TRBJ2-5; D is possibly TRBD1 (6 bases). Trimming left V 6 bases short and J 1 base short, with 15 bases between. CDR3 size: 15 residues. Germline CDR1 is SEHNR and CDR2 is FQNEAQ (reference sequence). CDR3 bases: TGTGCCAGCAGTCCTCATACAGGGAGCCAAGAGACCCAGTACTTC. Its translation is CASSPHTGSQETQYF. Full variable domain (outside the CDR3, taken from reference TRBV7-9 and TRBJ2-5): DTGVSQNPRHKITKRGQNVTFRCDPISEHNRLYWYRQTLGQGPEFLTYFQNEAQLEKSRLLSDRFSAERPKGSFSTLEIQRTEQGDSAMYLCASSPHTGSQETQYFGPGTRLLVL.

This clone was picked up one time. The CDR3 DNA reads TGTGCCAGCAGCAGGACTAGCGGGAGGGCCAATGAGCAGTTCTTC. It yields the protein CASSRTSGRANEQFF. This chain joins TRBV9 and TRBJ2-1, with 15 positions matching TRBD2. Germline CDR1 and CDR2: SGDLS and YYNGEE. This CDR3 is 15 amino acids long. V was pared by 4 bases and J by 6 bases, with 2 bases of the junction left unmatched. The full variable domain, completed using reference TRBV9 and TRBJ2-1, is DSGVTQTPKHLITATGQRVTLRCSPRSGDLSVYWYQQSLDQGLQFLIQYYNGEERAKGNILERFSAQQFPDLHSELNLSSLELGDSALYFCASSRTSGRANEQFFGPGTRLTVL.

This sequence joins TRBV5-1 and TRBJ2-1; a possible D gene is TRBD1 (6 bases). The V gene lost 1 base and the J gene lost 8 bases, with 19 bases spanning the gap. The CDR3 runs 16 residues. Germline V gives CDR1 SGHRS, CDR2 YFSETQ. In DNA form, the CDR3 reads TGCGCCAGCAGCTTGCTTGCAGGGGCCTCAGGGGATGAGCAGTTCTTC. Translated: CASSLLAGASGDEQFF.

CDR3: CASSFAPLVRETQYF. For the CDR3, the DNA is TGTGCCAGCAGTTTCGCCCCACTAGTTCGGGAGACCCAGTACTTC. This chain links TRBV7-2 with TRBJ2-5; a weak D match, TRBD2 (5 bases). Between the trimmed V and J ends, which lost 6 bases and 5 bases, there was a span of 19 bases. The CDR3 runs to 15 residues. Germline V lookup: CDR1 SGHTA, CDR2 FQGNSA.

The chain couples TRBV6-1 to TRBJ1-2; 9 bases match TRBD1. With V trimmed by 3 bases and J by 7 bases, 6 bases remained unmatched. CDR1 is MNHNS and CDR2 is SASEGT in the germline V gene. The CDR3 loop spans 14 amino acids. This chain's CDR3 is CASSDSGQGSGYTF. Written as DNA, the CDR3 is TGTGCCAGCAGTGATTCGGGACAGGGTTCTGGCTACACCTTC.

V usage is TRBV28 and J usage is TRBJ1-4, with D hard to call. V was pared by 2 bases and J by 7 bases, with 14 bases between. The CDR3 runs to 15 residues. Germline CDR1 and CDR2: MDHEN and SYDVKM. The CDR3 region has the DNA TGTGCCAGCAGTTTAAATCAATGGGGTGGTGAAAAACTGTTTTTT. As protein: CASSLNQWGGEKLFF.

The chain uses TRBV5-8 and TRBJ2-3; possibly TRBD2 for D (5 bases). Germline CDR1 SGHTS, CDR2 YDEGEE. V was trimmed by 1 base and J by 4 bases, leaving 13 bases between them. The CDR3 totals 15 residues. The CDR3 DNA reads as TGTGCCAGCAGCTTGCGCCTGGCGGGTCCAGATACGCAGTATTTT. Its translation: CASSLRLAGPDTQYF.